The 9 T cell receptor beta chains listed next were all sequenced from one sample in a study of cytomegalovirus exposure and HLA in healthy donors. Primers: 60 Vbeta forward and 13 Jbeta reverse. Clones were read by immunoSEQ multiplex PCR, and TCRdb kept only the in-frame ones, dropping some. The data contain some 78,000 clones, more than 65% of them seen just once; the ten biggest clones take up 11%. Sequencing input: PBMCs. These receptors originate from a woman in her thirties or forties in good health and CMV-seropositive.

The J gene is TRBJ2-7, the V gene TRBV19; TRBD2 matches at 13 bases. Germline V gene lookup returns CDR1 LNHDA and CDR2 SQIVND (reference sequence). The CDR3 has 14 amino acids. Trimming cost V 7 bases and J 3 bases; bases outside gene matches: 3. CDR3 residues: CASTGTSGDYEQYF. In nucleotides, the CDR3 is TGTGCCAGTACCGGGACTAGCGGGGACTACGAGCAGTACTTC.

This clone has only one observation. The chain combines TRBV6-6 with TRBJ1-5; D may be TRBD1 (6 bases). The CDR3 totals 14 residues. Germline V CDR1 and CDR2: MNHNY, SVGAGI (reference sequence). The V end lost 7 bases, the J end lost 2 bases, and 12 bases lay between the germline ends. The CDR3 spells CASTKGGRNQPQHF. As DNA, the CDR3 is TGTGCCAGCACCAAAGGGGGACGCAATCAGCCCCAGCATTTT.

CDR3 bases: TGTGCCAGCAGCCAAGACAGGGGAACCGGGGAGCTGTTTTTT. It encodes CASSQDRGTGELFF. This chain joins TRBV6-5 and TRBJ2-2; 8 bases align to TRBD1. This CDR3 has 14 residues. Germline lookup yields CDR1 MNHEY and CDR2 SVGAGI. Trimming cost V 6 bases and J 5 bases; bases outside gene matches: 5.

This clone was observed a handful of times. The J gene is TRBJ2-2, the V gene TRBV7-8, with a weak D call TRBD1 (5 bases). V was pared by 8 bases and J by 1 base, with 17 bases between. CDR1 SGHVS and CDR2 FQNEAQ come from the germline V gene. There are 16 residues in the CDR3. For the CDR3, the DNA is TGTGCCAGCCCCGACTTGGGAAGGGGGAACACCGGGGAGCTGTTTTTT. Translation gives CASPDLGRGNTGELFF. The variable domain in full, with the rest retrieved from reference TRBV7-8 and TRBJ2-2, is GAGVSQSPRYKVAKRGQDVALRCDPISGHVSLFWYQQALGQGPEFLTYFQNEAQLDKSGLPSDRFFAERPEGSVSTLKIQRTQQEDSAVYLCASPDLGRGNTGELFFGEGSRLTVL.

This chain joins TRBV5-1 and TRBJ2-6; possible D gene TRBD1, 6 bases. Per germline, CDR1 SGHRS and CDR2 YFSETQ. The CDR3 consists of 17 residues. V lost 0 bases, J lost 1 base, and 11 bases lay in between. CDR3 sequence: CASSLAGGGSGANVLTF. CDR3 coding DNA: TGCGCCAGCAGCTTGGCTGGGGGCGGGTCTGGGGCCAACGTCCTGACTTTC.

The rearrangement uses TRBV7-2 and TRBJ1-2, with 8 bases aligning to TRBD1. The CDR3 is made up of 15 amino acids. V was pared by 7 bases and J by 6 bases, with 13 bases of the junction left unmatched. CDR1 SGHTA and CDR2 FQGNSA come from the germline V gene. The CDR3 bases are TGTGCCAGCATCCATCGCTTAGGGGACAGGCATGGCTACACCTTC. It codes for CASIHRLGDRHGYTF.

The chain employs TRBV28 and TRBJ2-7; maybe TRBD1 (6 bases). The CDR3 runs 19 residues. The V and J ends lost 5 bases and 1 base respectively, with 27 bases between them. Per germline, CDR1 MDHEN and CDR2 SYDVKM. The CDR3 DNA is TGTGCCAGCAGTGCATCGGGGTGGAACAGGGAGTTCGTTTCCTACGAGCAGTACTTC. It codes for CASSASGWNREFVSYEQYF.

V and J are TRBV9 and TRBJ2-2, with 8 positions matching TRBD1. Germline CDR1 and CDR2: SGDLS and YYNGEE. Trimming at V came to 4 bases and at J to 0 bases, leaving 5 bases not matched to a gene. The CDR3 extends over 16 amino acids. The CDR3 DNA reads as TGTGCCAGCAGCCCGAGGACAGGGACGAACACCGGGGAGCTGTTTTTT. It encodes CASSPRTGTNTGELFF.

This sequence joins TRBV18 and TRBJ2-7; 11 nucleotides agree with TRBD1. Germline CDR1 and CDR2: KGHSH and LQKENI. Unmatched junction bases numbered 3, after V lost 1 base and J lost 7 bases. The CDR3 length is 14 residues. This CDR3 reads CASSPRDRGFEQYF. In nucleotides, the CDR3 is TGTGCCAGCTCACCACGGGACAGGGGGTTTGAGCAGTACTTC.